The rows below give T cell receptor beta chains drawn from one sample of a study of blood T cell repertoires in COVID-19. Profiling relied on immunoSEQ multiplex PCR, and the TCRdb table lists in-frame clones only, not all of them. Among about 160,000 clones listed, approximately 80% were seen once. Sequences were obtained from PBMCs or T cells enriched from blood (not recorded which). The receptors originated from a woman between 45 and 60 years old who had recovered from COVID-19. CDR3s include the opening cysteine and the closing phenylalanine or tryptophan. D genes are given only for firm matches. Clone size is shown for a subset of rows, as once, few, many or a class of expanded clone.

V,size,J,length,D,DNA,CDR3
TRBV24-1,.,TRBJ2-1,14,TRBD2,TGTGCCACGCTGGGAGGGGAACTCTACAATGAGCAGTTCTTC,CATLGGELYNEQFF
TRBV5-1,.,TRBJ2-4,16,.,TGCGCCAGCAGCTTGGGCCAGGGGCTAGCCAAAAACATTCAGTACTTC,CASSLGQGLAKNIQYF
TRBV4-2,once,TRBJ2-5,18,TRBD2,TGTGCCAGCAGCCAAGATCTGCCTAGCGGGAGGGAATGGGAGACCCAGTACTTC,CASSQDLPSGREWETQYF
TRBV7-2,.,TRBJ2-3,15,TRBD1,TGTGCCAGCAGCTTAGCCCAGGGGGGCACAGATACGCAGTATTTT,CASSLAQGGTDTQYF
TRBV4-1,.,TRBJ1-3,15,TRBD1,TGCGCCAGCAGCCGGGACAGCAACTCTGGAAACACCATATATTTT,CASSRDSNSGNTIYF
TRBV6-5,.,TRBJ1-3,16,.,TGTGCCAGCAGTTACAATTTACAGAACTCTGGAAACACCATATATTTT,CASSYNLQNSGNTIYF
TRBV4-2,.,TRBJ2-1,16,TRBD2,TGTGCCAGCAGCCAAGATAGGGCTAGCGGGTACAATGAGCAGTTCTTC,CASSQDRASGYNEQFF
TRBV5-6,.,TRBJ2-7,16,TRBD2,TGTGCCAGCAGCGCTAGACTAGCAGCCAACTCCTACGAGCAGTACTTC,CASSARLAANSYEQYF
TRBV7-2,.,TRBJ2-7,15,TRBD2,TGTGCCAGCAGCCCTGAGGTAGCGGGAGTAGTGGAGCAGTACTTC,CASSPEVAGVVEQYF
TRBV3-1/TRBV3-2,.,TRBJ1-6,14,.,TGTGCCAGCAGCCAAGGGCCCATTAATTCACCCCTCCACTTT,CASSQGPINSPLHF
TRBV6-5,few,TRBJ2-7,16,TRBD2,TGTGCCAGCAGTTACTCACCGGGACTAGCGTCCTACGAGCAGTACTTC,CASSYSPGLASYEQYF
TRBV24-1,few,TRBJ2-1,13,TRBD2,TGTGCCACCAGTGGGGCGGGGGAAAATGAGCAGTTCTTC,CATSGAGENEQFF
TRBV4-1,.,TRBJ1-2,14,TRBD1,TGCGCCAGCAGCCCAACAGGGGCCAACTATGGCTACACCTTC,CASSPTGANYGYTF
TRBV19,.,TRBJ1-1,15,TRBD1,TGTGCCAGTAGTACCCCCGGGACAGTGAACACTGAAGCTTTCTTT,CASSTPGTVNTEAFF
TRBV6-5,medium-sized,TRBJ2-1,15,.,TGTGCCAGCAGTTACGGAGTCATGTCAGAGTCTGAGCAGTTCTTC,CASSYGVMSESEQFF
TRBV7-9,.,TRBJ2-7,15,.,TGTGCCAGCAGCCCCCCCGGAGGAGGCGGAGGCGAGCAGTACTTC,CASSPPGGGGGEQYF
TRBV10-3,.,TRBJ1-3,13,.,TGTGCCATCCTCCATGAAGCGGGGAACACCATATATTTT,CAILHEAGNTIYF
TRBV11-1,.,TRBJ1-1,15,TRBD1,TGTGCCAGCAGCCACAGATTTACAGGGGGGACTGAAGCTTTCTTT,CASSHRFTGGTEAFF
TRBV28,few,TRBJ2-2,15,.,TGTGCCAGCAGTTCCGCGGAGGCGAACACCGGGGAGCTGTTTTTT,CASSSAEANTGELFF
TRBV5-5,.,TRBJ2-7,15,TRBD1,TGTGCCAGCAGCGACCGGGACAGACTTATTTACGAGCAGTACTTC,CASSDRDRLIYEQYF
TRBV7-3,.,TRBJ2-1,14,TRBD2,TGTGCCAGCAGCCCAGCGGGACTCTTAAATGAGCAGTTCTTC,CASSPAGLLNEQFF
TRBV29-1,.,TRBJ2-5,14,TRBD2,TGCAGCGTGAGGACTAGCGGGGGACAAGAGACCCAGTACTTC,CSVRTSGGQETQYF
TRBV27,.,TRBJ2-1,18,TRBD2,TGTGCCAGCAGTTTTAGGTTGGTAGCGGGAGGGTCCGGGAATGAGCAGTTCTTC,CASSFRLVAGGSGNEQFF
TRBV6-5,once,TRBJ1-3,16,.,TGTGCCAGCAGTTACACCTCCGGTCTCTCTGGAAACACCATATATTTT,CASSYTSGLSGNTIYF
TRBV6-6,few,TRBJ2-4,21,TRBD2,TGTGCCAGCAGTCATCCAAAGACTAGCGGGAGGGCCTGGCTAGCCAAAAACATTCAGTACTTC,CASSHPKTSGRAWLAKNIQYF
TRBV6-2/TRBV6-3,.,TRBJ1-5,12,.,TGTGCCAGCAGTTTTTACGGGCAGCCCCAGCATTTT,CASSFYGQPQHF
TRBV4-1,.,TRBJ1-1,12,.,TGCGCCAGCAGCCAAGCCGGGGGGGCCGCTTTCTTT,CASSQAGGAAFF
TRBV27,.,TRBJ1-2,14,.,TGTGCCAGCAGTTTAGGTGCAGGCCGCTATGGCTACACCTTC,CASSLGAGRYGYTF
TRBV6-2/TRBV6-3,.,TRBJ2-7,15,TRBD2,TGTGCCAGCAGTTACTCAGGCGGGAGGTCCTACGAGCAGTACTTC,CASSYSGGRSYEQYF
TRBV28,.,TRBJ2-1,15,TRBD2,TGTGCCAGCAGTTTTGGGGGGGGGTCCTACAATGAGCAGTTCTTC,CASSFGGGSYNEQFF
TRBV7-9,.,TRBJ1-5,14,.,TGTGCCAGCAGCTTAGCAGGGGTCCTCGGGCCCCAGCATTTT,CASSLAGVLGPQHF
TRBV15,.,TRBJ2-7,14,.,TGTGCCACCAGCAGAGATACAGGAAGCTACGAGCAGTACTTC,CATSRDTGSYEQYF
TRBV24-1,once,TRBJ1-4,14,TRBD1,TGTGCCACCGGACAGGGAGGGACTAATGAAAAACTGTTTTTT,CATGQGGTNEKLFF
TRBV2,.,TRBJ2-1,12,TRBD2,TGTGCCAGCGGGGCTGGGGAGGGTGAGCAGTTCTTC,CASGAGEGEQFF
TRBV28,.,TRBJ1-2,14,.,TGTGCCAGCACCGACTCGGGGACTCCCTGGGGCTACACCTTC,CASTDSGTPWGYTF
TRBV6-1,many,TRBJ1-3,14,.,TGTGCCAGCAGTGATCCAGGGTCTGGAAACACCATATATTTT,CASSDPGSGNTIYF
TRBV12-3/TRBV12-4,few,TRBJ2-1,12,TRBD2,TGTGCCAGCAGGCCCCCGGGAGGGGAGCAGTTCTTC,CASRPPGGEQFF
TRBV6-1,.,TRBJ2-3,12,.,TGTGCCAGCAGTGAAGAAGTGAGGACGCAGTATTTT,CASSEEVRTQYF
TRBV5-5,.,TRBJ1-5,15,.,TGTGCCAGCAGCTTGACGGTGGGGCTTGGCGGGCCCCAGCATTTT,CASSLTVGLGGPQHF
TRBV19,.,TRBJ2-3,16,TRBD2,TGTGCCAGTAGTATTAGGGGCCAAACCGGGGGGAATACGCAGTATTTT,CASSIRGQTGGNTQYF
TRBV5-6,once,TRBJ1-4,14,TRBD1,TGTGCCAGCAGCCGGGGACAGCCCAATGAAAAACTGTTTTTT,CASSRGQPNEKLFF